Presented here are 20 T cell receptor beta chains from one specimen sequenced in a study of cytomegalovirus exposure and HLA in healthy donors (dated by TCRdb to 2017 to 2019). The receptor library was made with the immunoSEQ multiplex PCR assay. For the multiplex PCR, a mixture combining 60 forward primers for TCR Vbeta segments and 13 reverse primers for TCR Jbeta segments was used. TCRdb took this table from immuneACCESS and kept in-frame rearrangements with V and J called. Such tables lack part of the clones; where checked against another copy, unresolved V genes explain under half of the gap, and the rest is unexplained. In this sample the table shows under 200,000 clones, 70% to 90% of which occur a single time. The ten top clones hold around 0.31% of the sample. The sample was PBMCs. These receptors all stem from a woman aged 30 to 39 in good health and CMV-seronegative.

This chain links TRBV7-5 with TRBJ2-5; the D segment call TRBD1 is taken from the table without a DNA check. TRBV7-5 is given as a pseudogene. This CDR3 is built from 15 residues. CDR3 DNA: TGTGCCAGAAGCCTTGAGGGACAGGCACAAGAGACCCAGTACTTC. This translates into CARSLEGQAQETQYF.

The chain recombines TRBV7-9 with TRBJ1-1; D is unclear. Germline-derived CDR1 and CDR2 are SEHNR and FQNEAQ (reference sequence). Trimming shortened V by 5 bases and J by 5 bases, and 9 bases separated the two germline ends. CDR3 length equals 12 residues. The CDR3 sequence: CASSHLETEAFF. The CDR3 coding sequence is TGTGCCAGCAGCCACCTGGAGACTGAAGCTTTCTTT. The full variable domain, completed using reference TRBV7-9 and TRBJ1-1, is DTGVSQNPRHKITKRGQNVTFRCDPISEHNRLYWYRQTLGQGPEFLTYFQNEAQLEKSRLLSDRFSAERPKGSFSTLEIQRTEQGDSAMYLCASSHLETEAFFGQGTRLTVV.

The chain recombines TRBV6-5 with TRBJ1-5, with 7 bases aligning to TRBD1. This CDR3 spans 13 amino acids. From germline, CDR1 is MNHEY and CDR2 SVGAGI. V lost 8 bases, J lost 5 bases, and 6 bases stayed unmatched. DNA for the CDR3: TGTGCCAGCCGCCAGGGGGAAGATCAGCCCCAGCATTTT. Amino acids: CASRQGEDQPQHF.

V gene TRBV30 combines with J gene TRBJ1-2; D is unclear. Between the trimmed V and J ends, which lost 1 base and 8 bases, there was a span of 8 bases. The CDR3 covers 11 residues. Germline loops: CDR1 GTSNPN, CDR2 SVGIG (reference sequence). Written as DNA, the CDR3 is TGTGCCTGGAGTGGCGGGGAAGGCTACACCTTC. Its protein is CAWSGGEGYTF.

The V gene is TRBV11-2, the J gene TRBJ2-5; 7 bases are shared with TRBD2. Germline lookup yields CDR1 SGHAT and CDR2 FQNNGV. V shed 5 bases and J 1 base; nucleotides not matched to a gene: 4. The CDR3 extends over 14 amino acids. The CDR3 loop is CASSLGTIQETQYF. For the CDR3, the DNA is TGTGCCAGCAGCCTCGGGACTATCCAAGAGACCCAGTACTTC.

The chain recombines TRBV5-1 with TRBJ2-3, with 9 nucleotides matching TRBD1. The J segment lost 2 bases and the V segment lost 7 bases, leaving 2 bases of the junction unmatched. CDR3 length: 13 residues. The V gene's germline CDR1 is SGHRS and CDR2 YFSETQ. In DNA form, the CDR3 reads TGCGCCAGCTGGACAGGGGTCACAGATACGCAGTATTTT. Amino acid sequence: CASWTGVTDTQYF. The whole variable domain, filled in from reference TRBV5-1 and TRBJ2-3, reads KAGVTQTPRYLIKTRGQQVTLSCSPISGHRSVSWYQQTPGQGLQFLFEYFSETQRNKGNFPGRFSGRQFSNSRSEMNVSTLELGDSALYLCASWTGVTDTQYFGPGTRLTVL.

This clone was observed a few times. This chain joins TRBV5-5 and TRBJ2-5; possibly TRBD2 for D (5 bases). The CDR3 covers 14 residues. V lost 0 bases, J lost 4 bases, and 10 bases lay in between. Germline V lookup: CDR1 SGHKS, CDR2 YYEKEE (reference sequence). CDR3 DNA: TGTGCCAGCAGCTTGGTTGAGGGTGCAGAGACCCAGTACTTC. Protein product: CASSLVEGAETQYF.

This chain links TRBV6-5 with TRBJ1-6, with 9 bases aligning to TRBD1. CDR3 length: 14 amino acids. V dropped 8 bases and J dropped 8; count of bases not matched to a gene: 7. CDR1 MNHEY and CDR2 SVGAGI come from the germline V gene. CDR3: CASLSDRGYSPLHF. In nucleotides, the CDR3 is TGTGCCAGCCTGTCAGACAGGGGGTATTCACCCCTCCACTTT.

This clone was found a few times. The chain joins TRBV28 to TRBJ2-1, with D perhaps TRBD2 (5 bases). Germline CDR1 reads MDHEN; CDR2 reads SYDVKM. CDR3 size: 14 residues. The CDR3 reads CAFQAAGSYNEQFF. CDR3 DNA sequence: TGTGCTTTTCAAGCGGCGGGTTCTTACAATGAGCAGTTCTTC.

V is TRBV5-1 and J is TRBJ1-2, with 8 bases fitting TRBD1. CDR3 size: 13 residues. Germline assignment: CDR1 SGHRS and CDR2 YFSETQ. After removal of 5 bases from V and 7 bases from J, the junction contained 7 bases not matched to a gene. The CDR3 nucleotides are TGCGCCAGCAGTCCCACGACAGGGGCTGGCTACACCTTC. Amino acids: CASSPTTGAGYTF.

This clone was found once. The V and J genes are TRBV5-6 and TRBJ2-5, with D perhaps TRBD1 (6 bases). V lost 0 bases, J lost 4 bases, and 13 bases lay in between. Germline loops: CDR1 SGHDT, CDR2 YYEEEE. CDR3 size: 15 residues. The DNA for the CDR3 is TGTGCCAGCAGCTTGGAGGGTTTGGGGGCAGAGACCCAGTACTTC. Translating gives CASSLEGLGAETQYF.

This rearrangement joins TRBV20-1 to TRBJ1-1, with 7 bases fitting TRBD1. The germline CDR1 and CDR2 sequences are DFQATT and SNEGSKA (reference sequence). The CDR3 contains 11 residues. The J segment lost 10 bases and the V segment lost 6 bases, leaving 8 bases of the junction unmatched. Here the CDR3 DNA reads TGCAGTGCCAGGGGGACCGTGGGAGCTTTCTTT. This sequence encodes CSARGTVGAFF.

The V gene is TRBV20-1, the J gene TRBJ2-5; a weak D match, TRBD2 (5 bases). V lost 6 bases, J lost 4 bases, and 9 bases lay in between. The CDR3 runs 11 residues. Germline CDR1 is DFQATT and CDR2 is SNEGSKA (reference sequence). CDR3 nucleotide sequence: TGCAGTGCCGAGGGCCGAGAGACCCAGTACTTC. Its translation is CSAEGRETQYF.

J is TRBJ1-5 and V is TRBV10-3; D gene unclear. The CDR3 is 13 amino acids. Germline V gene lookup returns CDR1 ENHRY and CDR2 SYGVKD. The germline V and J ends were trimmed by 5 bases and 6 bases, with 11 bases remaining between them. The CDR3 region is CAISRELGQPQHF. The CDR3 DNA sequence: TGTGCCATCAGTAGGGAGTTGGGTCAGCCCCAGCATTTT.

CDR3 sequence reads: CASSLVGEAYEQYF. The CDR3, as DNA: TGTGCCAGCAGCTTAGTCGGTGAGGCCTACGAGCAGTACTTC. The chain combines TRBV11-2 with TRBJ2-7; D unclear. V lost 1 base and J lost 2, with 9 bases in between. This CDR3 has 14 residues. Germline values: CDR1 SGHAT, CDR2 FQNNGV.

The V and J genes are TRBV4-2 and TRBJ2-3, with 7 positions matching TRBD2. V was clipped by 1 base and J by 4 bases; unmatched bases: 2. This CDR3 region has 14 residues. Germline CDR1 is LGHNA and CDR2 is YNFKEQ. DNA of the CDR3: TGTGCCAGCAGCCAAGGCGGGGGTGCAGATACGCAGTATTTT. Its translation: CASSQGGGADTQYF.

The chain combines TRBV6-6 with TRBJ2-2, with 7 bases aligning to TRBD2. The CDR3 is 14 amino acids. Per the germline V gene, CDR1 is MNHNY and CDR2 is SVGAGI (reference sequence). J gave up 4 bases and V 5 bases, and 4 bases lay outside the gene matches. As DNA, the CDR3 is TGTGCCAGCAGTCCCACGGGAGGCACCGGGGAGCTGTTTTTT. Translation: CASSPTGGTGELFF.

V gene TRBV29-1 combines with J gene TRBJ2-6; 9 nucleotides line up with TRBD1. CDR3 length equals 14 residues. Germline V gene sequence: CDR1 SQVTM, CDR2 ANQGSEA. Germline trimming cut 8 bases from V and 8 bases from J; bases unmatched to any gene: 10. The CDR3 protein is CSITSGQGTNVLTF. The DNA for the CDR3 is TGCAGCATTACCTCGGGACAGGGTACCAACGTCCTGACTTTC. The entire variable domain, with the rest obtained from reference TRBV29-1 and TRBJ2-6, is as follows: SAVISQKPSRDICQRGTSLTIQCQVDSQVTMMFWYRQQPGQSLTLIATANQGSEATYESGFVIDKFPISRPNLTFSTLTVSNMSPEDSSIYLCSITSGQGTNVLTFGAGSRLTVL.

Notes on this clone: The same CDR3 can be traced to other DNA sequences in this sample. This chain connects TRBV7-2 to TRBJ2-7; 12 bases line up with TRBD2. Germline CDR1 SGHTA, CDR2 FQGNSA. Trimming took 1 base from V and 2 from J; bases not matched to a gene: 0. This CDR3 region has 15 residues. The CDR3 loop reads CASSLGLAGAYEQYF. DNA of the CDR3: TGTGCCAGCAGCTTAGGACTAGCGGGGGCCTACGAGCAGTACTTC.

This clone was detected once. This chain uses TRBV2 with TRBJ2-7; possibly TRBD1 for D (5 bases). Per the germline V gene, CDR1 is SNHLY and CDR2 is FYNNEI. The CDR3 loop spans 14 amino acids. V lost 4 bases, J lost 0 bases, and 10 bases lay in between. Here the CDR3 reads CASSGQQYSYEQYF. CDR3 DNA sequence: TGTGCCAGCAGTGGACAGCAATACTCCTACGAGCAGTACTTC.